This paragraph covers one T cell receptor beta chain sequence. Antigen specificity is unknown. TCRdb's table, derived via immunoSEQ multiplex PCR, lists solely in-frame clones and lacks some. In the table there are roughly 56,000 clones, approximately 86% of which are singletons. This sample is drawn from a study of OX40 agonist ivuxolimab in advanced cancers. General observations from the study: At doses 0.1 to 3.0 mg/kg, CD4+ and CD8+ clones expanded.

The source of this sequence is an adult with an advanced solid tumor such as melanoma, head and neck, liver or kidney cancer. Sample: CD4+ or CD8+ T cells sorted from blood, taken in a trial of the OX40 agonist ivuxolimab.

The CDR3 DNA sequence: TGTGCCAGCAGTGCGCGGGACAGGGCATCACCCCTCCACTTT. As protein: CASSARDRASPLHF. The rearrangement uses TRBV6-1 and TRBJ1-6; 9 bases line up with TRBD1. CDR1 is MNHNS and CDR2 is SASEGT in the germline V gene. The CDR3 is 14 residues long. V lost 4 bases and J lost 10; bases outside the gene matches: 5.